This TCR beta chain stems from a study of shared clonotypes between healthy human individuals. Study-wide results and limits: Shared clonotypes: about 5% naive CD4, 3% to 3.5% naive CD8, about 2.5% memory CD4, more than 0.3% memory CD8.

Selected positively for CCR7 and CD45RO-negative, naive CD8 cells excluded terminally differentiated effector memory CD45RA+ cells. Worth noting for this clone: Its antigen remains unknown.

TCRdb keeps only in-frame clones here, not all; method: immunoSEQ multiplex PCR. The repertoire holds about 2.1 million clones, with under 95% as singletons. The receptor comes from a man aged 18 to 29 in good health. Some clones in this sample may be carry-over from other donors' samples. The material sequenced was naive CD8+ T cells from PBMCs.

The CDR3 sequence is CASSPFQGYGYTF. CDR3 in DNA: TGTGCCAGCAGTCCGTTTCAAGGATATGGCTACACCTTC. The chain recombines TRBV27 with TRBJ1-2, with no clear D. The germline CDR1 and CDR2 sequences are MNHEY and SMNVEV (reference sequence). The CDR3 loop spans 13 amino acids. V was trimmed by 5 bases and J by 5 bases, leaving 12 bases between them.